Sequencing of this T cell receptor beta chain was carried out in a study of cytomegalovirus exposure and HLA in healthy donors. The PCR had 60 Vbeta and 13 Jbeta primers. Generated by immunoSEQ multiplex PCR, the TCRdb table keeps only in-frame clones and is missing some. The sample has about 92,000 clones, almost 85% seen once. With respect to this clone: Its antigen is undetermined.

Regarding the study as a whole: Earlier findings revealed that most TCR beta V segments proved productive either about 87% or about 30% of the time. For presence/absence analyses, sequencing depth was assumed to be roughly uniform across donors. A later analysis found that most CMV-associated TCR beta chains appeared HLA-restricted. The authors enumerated roughly 180 TCR beta chains as linked to cytomegalovirus.

The ends were cut back, 1 base at V and 4 bases at J, with 11 bases in the middle. This CDR3 comprises 14 residues. The germline V gene has CDR1 SEHNR and CDR2 FQNEAQ (reference sequence). The sequence was collected from a young woman in good health and CMV-seropositive. The rearrangement links TRBV7-9 to TRBJ2-7; D may be TRBD1 (6 bases). The sample comprised PBMCs. As DNA, the CDR3 is TGTGCCAGCAGCTTAGGTTTAGGACAGTACGAGCAGTACTTC. Translation gives CASSLGLGQYEQYF.